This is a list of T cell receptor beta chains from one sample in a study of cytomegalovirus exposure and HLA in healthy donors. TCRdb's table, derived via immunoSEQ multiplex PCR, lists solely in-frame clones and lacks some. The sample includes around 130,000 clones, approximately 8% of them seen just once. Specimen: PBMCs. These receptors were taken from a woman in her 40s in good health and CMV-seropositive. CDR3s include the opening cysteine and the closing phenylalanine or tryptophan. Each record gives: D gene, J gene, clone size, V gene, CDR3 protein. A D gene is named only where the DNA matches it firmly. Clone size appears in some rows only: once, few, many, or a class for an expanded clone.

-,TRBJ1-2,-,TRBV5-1,CASSELKGDYGYTF
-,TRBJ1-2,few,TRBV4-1,CASTDRLNYGYTF
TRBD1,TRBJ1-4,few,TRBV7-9,CASSLGGTATNEKLFF
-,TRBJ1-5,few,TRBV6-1,CASSETAGGQPQHF
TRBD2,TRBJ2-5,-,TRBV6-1,CASSEGPGGKTQYF
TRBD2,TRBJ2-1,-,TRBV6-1,CASKWTSGVVNEQFF
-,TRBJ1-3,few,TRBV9,CASSVSQYSGNTIYF
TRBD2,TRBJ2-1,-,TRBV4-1,CASSQVSGGAKGEQFF
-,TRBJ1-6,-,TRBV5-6,CASSFPNSPLHF
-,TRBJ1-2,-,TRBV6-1,CASSEERGGYGYTF
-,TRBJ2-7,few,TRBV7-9,CASLQQDNSYEQYF
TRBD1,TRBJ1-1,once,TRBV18,CASSQGQGVGAFF
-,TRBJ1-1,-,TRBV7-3,CASSLSGAEAFF
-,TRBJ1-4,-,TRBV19,CASKTAQPEKLFF
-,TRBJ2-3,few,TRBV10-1,CASSESQGQDTQYF
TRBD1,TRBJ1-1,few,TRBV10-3,CAIRRISGTGDLGYTEAFF
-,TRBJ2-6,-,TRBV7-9,CASSPPSFPARAGANVLTF
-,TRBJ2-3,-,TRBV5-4,CASSPRGGSDTQYF
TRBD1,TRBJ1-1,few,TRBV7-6,CASSHIRGLGTEAFF
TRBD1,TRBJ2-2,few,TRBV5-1,CASSLGGSNTGELFF
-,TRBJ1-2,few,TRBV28,CASGSRGYGYTF
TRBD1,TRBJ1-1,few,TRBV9,CASSVAGGASTEAFF
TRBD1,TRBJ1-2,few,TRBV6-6,CASSRDSEANYGYTF
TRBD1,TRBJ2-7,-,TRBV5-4,CATSGDRGSYEQYF
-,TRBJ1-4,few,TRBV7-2,CASSLIKGEKLFF
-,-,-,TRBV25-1,CASSGRLNGQYEQYF
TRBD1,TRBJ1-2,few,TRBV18,CASSPRGQITNYGYTF
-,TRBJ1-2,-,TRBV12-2,CASRWVNYRVEVGYTF
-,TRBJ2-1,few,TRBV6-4,CASSAAGDGYNEQFF
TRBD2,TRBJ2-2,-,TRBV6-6,CASSKGLADNTGELFF
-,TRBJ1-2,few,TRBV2,CASTAPGRRYGYTF
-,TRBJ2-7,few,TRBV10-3,CAISDLRLSEQYF
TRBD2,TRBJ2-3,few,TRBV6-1,CASSEALRGSGGAGTQYF
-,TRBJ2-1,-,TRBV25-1,CASSDPGSGPGHNEQFF
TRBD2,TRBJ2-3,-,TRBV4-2,CASSQDLGSTSGGGTDTQYF
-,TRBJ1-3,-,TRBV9,CASSTEQGSSGNTIYF
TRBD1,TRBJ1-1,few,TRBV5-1,CASSLRRLGQENTEAFF
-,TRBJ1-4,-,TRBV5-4,CASSLEVGNEKLFF
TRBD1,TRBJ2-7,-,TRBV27,CASSLSQDRGYEQYF
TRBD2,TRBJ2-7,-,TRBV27,CASRLYGGVEQYF
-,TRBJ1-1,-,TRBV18,CASSPIGQPNTEAFF
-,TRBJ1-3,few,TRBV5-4,CASSLASGAGNTIYF
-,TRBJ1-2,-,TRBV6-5,CASTDGVFYGYTF
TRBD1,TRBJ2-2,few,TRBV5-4,CASWTSRGLVTGELFF
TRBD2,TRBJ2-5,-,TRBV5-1,CASRISGGAVETQYF
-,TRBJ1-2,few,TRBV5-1,CASSLGYRSDYGYTF
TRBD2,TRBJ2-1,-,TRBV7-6,CASSSRLAGGRFF
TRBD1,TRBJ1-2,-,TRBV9,CASSVEGTGHYTF
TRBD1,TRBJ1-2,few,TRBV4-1,CASSQIGQGGVDYGYTF
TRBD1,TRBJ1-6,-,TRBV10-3,CAISERGDRGNNSPLHF
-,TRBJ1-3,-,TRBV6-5,CASSPASGPGNTIYF
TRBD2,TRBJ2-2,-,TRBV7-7,CASSLSAGGGTGELFF
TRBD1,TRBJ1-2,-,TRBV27,CASRLDRGLGGYTF
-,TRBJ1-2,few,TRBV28,CASSSSVSYGYTF
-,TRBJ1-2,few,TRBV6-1,CASSEAGHPDF